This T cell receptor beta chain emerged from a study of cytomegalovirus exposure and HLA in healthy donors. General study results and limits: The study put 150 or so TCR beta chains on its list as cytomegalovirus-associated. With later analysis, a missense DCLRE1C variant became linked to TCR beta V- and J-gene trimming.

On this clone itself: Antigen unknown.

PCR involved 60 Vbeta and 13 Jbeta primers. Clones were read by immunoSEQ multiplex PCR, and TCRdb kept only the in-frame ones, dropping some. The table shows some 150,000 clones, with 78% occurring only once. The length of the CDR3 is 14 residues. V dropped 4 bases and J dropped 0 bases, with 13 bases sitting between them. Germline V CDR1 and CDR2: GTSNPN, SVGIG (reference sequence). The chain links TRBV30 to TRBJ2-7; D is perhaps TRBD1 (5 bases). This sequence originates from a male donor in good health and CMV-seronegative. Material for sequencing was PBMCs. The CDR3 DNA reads TGTGCCTGGACCCCAGGGCTTAGCTCCTACGAGCAGTACTTC. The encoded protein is CAWTPGLSSYEQYF.